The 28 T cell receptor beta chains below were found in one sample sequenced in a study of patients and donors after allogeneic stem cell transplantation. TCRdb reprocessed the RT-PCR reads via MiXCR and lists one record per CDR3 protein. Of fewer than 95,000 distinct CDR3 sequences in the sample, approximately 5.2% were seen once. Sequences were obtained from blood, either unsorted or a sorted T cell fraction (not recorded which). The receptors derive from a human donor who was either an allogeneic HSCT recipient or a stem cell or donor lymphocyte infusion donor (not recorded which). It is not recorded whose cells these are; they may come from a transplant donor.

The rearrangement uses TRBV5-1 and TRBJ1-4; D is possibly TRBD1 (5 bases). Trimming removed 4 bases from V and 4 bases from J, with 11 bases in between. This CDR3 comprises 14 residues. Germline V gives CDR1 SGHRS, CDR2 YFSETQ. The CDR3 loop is CASSRDSYNEKLFF. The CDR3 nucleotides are TGCGCCAGCAGCAGAGACAGTTATAATGAAAAACTGTTTTTT.

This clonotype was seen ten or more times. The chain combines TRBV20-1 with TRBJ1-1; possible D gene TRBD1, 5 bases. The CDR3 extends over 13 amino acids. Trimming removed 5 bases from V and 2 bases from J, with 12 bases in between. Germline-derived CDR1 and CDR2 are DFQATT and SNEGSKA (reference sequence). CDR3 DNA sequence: TGCAGTGCTTCCCGGGACGGAAACACTGAAGCTTTCTTT. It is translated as CSASRDGNTEAFF.

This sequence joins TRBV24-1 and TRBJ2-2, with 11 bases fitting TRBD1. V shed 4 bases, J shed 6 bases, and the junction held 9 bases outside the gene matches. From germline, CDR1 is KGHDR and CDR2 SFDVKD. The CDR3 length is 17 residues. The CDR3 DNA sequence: TGTGCCACCAGTGACCCTCCGGGACAGGGGGAAGCCGGGGAGCTGTTTTTT. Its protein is CATSDPPGQGEAGELFF.

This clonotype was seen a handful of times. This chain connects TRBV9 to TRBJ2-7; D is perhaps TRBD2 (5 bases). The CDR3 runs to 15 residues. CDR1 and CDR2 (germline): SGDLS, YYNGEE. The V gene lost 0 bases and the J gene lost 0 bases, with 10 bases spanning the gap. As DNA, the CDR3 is TGTGCCAGCAGCGTAGGATCCGGGATCTCCTACGAGCAGTACTTC. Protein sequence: CASSVGSGISYEQYF.

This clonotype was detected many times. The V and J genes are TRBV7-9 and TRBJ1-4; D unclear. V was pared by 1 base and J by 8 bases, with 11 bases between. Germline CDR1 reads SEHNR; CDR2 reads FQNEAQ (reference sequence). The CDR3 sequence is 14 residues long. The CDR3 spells CASSLGGFEEKLFF. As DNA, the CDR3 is TGTGCCAGCAGCTTAGGAGGCTTTGAGGAAAAACTGTTTTTT.

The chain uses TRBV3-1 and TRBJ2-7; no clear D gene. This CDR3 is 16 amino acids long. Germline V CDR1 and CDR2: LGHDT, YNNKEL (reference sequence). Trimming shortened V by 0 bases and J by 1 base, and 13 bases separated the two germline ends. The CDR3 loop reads CASSQEDTFNSYEQYF. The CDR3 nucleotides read TGTGCCAGCAGCCAAGAAGACACCTTTAATTCCTACGAGCAGTACTTC.

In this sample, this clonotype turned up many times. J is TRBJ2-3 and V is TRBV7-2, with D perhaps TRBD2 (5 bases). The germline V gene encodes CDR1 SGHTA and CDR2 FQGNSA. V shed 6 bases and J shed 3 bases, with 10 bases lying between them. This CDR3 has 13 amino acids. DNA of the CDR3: TGTGCCAGCAGTCAAGGACTGACAGATACGCAGTATTTT. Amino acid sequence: CASSQGLTDTQYF. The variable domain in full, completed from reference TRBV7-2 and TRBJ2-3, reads GAGVSQSPSNKVTEKGKDVELRCDPISGHTALYWYRQSLGQGLEFLIYFQGNSAPDKSGLPSDRFSAERTGGSVSTLTIQRTQQEDSAVYLCASSQGLTDTQYFGPGTRLTVL.

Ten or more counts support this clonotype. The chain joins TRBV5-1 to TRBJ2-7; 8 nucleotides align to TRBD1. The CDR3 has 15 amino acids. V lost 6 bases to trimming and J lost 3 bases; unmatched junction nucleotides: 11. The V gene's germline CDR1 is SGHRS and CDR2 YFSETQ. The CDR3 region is CASNPHQGAGYEQYF. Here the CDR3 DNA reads TGCGCCAGCAACCCGCATCAGGGGGCCGGCTACGAGCAGTACTTC. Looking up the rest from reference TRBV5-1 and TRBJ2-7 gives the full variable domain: KAGVTQTPRYLIKTRGQQVTLSCSPISGHRSVSWYQQTPGQGLQFLFEYFSETQRNKGNFPGRFSGRQFSNSRSEMNVSTLELGDSALYLCASNPHQGAGYEQYFGPGTRLTVT.

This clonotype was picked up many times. CDR3 residues: CASSLHGAPSPLHF. The CDR3 DNA sequence: TGTGCCAGCAGCTTGCACGGGGCACCTTCACCCCTCCACTTT. The V call is TRBV5-6, the J call TRBJ1-6; possible D gene TRBD1, 5 bases. Trimming stripped 1 base from V and 9 bases from J, with 11 bases between. Germline assignment: CDR1 SGHDT and CDR2 YYEEEE. This CDR3 spans 14 amino acids.

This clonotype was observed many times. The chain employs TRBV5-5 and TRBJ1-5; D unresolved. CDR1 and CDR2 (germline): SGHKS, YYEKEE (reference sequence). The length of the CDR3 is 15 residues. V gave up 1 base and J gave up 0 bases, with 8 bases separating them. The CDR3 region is CASSLNSHSNQPQHF. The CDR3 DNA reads TGTGCCAGCAGCTTGAACAGCCATAGCAATCAGCCCCAGCATTTT. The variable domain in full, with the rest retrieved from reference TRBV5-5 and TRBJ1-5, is DAGVTQSPTHLIKTRGQQVTLRCSPISGHKSVSWYQQVLGQGPQFIFQYYEKEERGRGNFPDRFSARQFPNYSSELNVNALLLGDSALYLCASSLNSHSNQPQHFGDGTRLSIL.

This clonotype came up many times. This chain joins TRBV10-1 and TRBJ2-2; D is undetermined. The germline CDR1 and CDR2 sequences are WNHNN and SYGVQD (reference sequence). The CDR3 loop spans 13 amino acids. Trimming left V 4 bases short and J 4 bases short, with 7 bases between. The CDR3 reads CASSVTGTGELFF. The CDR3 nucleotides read TGCGCCAGCAGTGTTACCGGCACCGGGGAGCTGTTTTTT.

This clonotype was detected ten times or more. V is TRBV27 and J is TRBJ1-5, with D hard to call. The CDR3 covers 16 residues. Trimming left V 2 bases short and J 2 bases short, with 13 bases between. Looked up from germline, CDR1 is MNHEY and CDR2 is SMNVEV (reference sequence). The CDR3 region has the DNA TGTGCCAGCAGTTTACGTCCGCGGCAGGGCAATCAGCCCCAGCATTTT. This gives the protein CASSLRPRQGNQPQHF.

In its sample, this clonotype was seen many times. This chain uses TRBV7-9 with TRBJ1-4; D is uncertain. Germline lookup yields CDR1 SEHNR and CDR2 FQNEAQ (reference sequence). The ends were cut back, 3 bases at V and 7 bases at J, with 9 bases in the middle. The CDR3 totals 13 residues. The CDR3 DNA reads TGTGCCAGCAGCTTGGACCGTCTTGAAAAACTGTTTTTT. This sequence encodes CASSLDRLEKLFF. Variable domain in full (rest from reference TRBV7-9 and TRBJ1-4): DTGVSQNPRHKITKRGQNVTFRCDPISEHNRLYWYRQTLGQGPEFLTYFQNEAQLEKSRLLSDRFSAERPKGSFSTLEIQRTEQGDSAMYLCASSLDRLEKLFFGSGTQLSVL.

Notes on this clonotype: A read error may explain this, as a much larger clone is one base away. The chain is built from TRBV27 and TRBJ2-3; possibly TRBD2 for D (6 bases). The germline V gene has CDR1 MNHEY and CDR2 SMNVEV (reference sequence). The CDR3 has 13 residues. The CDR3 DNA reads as TGTGCCAGCATGGGCGGGATGACAGATACGCTGTATTTT. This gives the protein CASMGGMTDTLYF.

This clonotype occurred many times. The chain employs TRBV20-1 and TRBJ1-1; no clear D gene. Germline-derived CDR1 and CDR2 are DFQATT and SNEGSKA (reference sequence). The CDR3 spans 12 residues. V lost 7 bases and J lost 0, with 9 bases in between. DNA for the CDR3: TGCAGTGGTCGGCAGATGAACACTGAAGCTTTCTTT. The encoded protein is CSGRQMNTEAFF.

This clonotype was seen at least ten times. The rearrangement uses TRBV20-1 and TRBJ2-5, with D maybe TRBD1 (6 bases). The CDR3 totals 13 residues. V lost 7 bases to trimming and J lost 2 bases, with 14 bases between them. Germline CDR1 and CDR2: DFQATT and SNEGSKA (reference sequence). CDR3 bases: TGCAGTGGGACAGACTCCCGACAAGAGACCCAGTACTTC. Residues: CSGTDSRQETQYF.

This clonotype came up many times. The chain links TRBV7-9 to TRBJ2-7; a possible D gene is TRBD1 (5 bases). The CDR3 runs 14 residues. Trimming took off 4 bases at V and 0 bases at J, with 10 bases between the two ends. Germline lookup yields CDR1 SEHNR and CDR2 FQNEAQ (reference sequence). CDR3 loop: CASSSRGGSYEQYF. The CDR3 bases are TGTGCCAGCAGCTCAAGGGGCGGCTCCTACGAGCAGTACTTC.

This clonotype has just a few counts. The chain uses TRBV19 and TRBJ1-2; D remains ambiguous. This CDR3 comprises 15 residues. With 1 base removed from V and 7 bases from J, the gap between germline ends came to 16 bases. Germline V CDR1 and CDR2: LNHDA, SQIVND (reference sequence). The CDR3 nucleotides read TGTGCCAGTAGTATAGGCAACATAGGGCAGGCTGGCTACACCTTC. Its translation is CASSIGNIGQAGYTF.

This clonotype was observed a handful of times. The CDR3 region has the DNA TGTGCCAGCACCCCGGGTGGAGAGACCCAGTACTTC. This codes for CASTPGGETQYF. The chain couples TRBV11-3 to TRBJ2-5, with D unresolved. Germline CDR1 and CDR2: SGHNT and YENEEA. The CDR3 has 12 residues. Trimming took off 7 bases at V and 4 bases at J, with 10 bases between the two ends.

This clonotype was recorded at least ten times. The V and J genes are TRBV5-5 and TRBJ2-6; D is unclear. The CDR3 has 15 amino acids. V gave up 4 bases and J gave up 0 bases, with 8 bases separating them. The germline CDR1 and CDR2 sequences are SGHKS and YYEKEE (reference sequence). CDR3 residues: CASSPQYSGANVLTF. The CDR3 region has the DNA TGTGCCAGCAGCCCACAGTACTCTGGGGCCAACGTCCTGACTTTC.

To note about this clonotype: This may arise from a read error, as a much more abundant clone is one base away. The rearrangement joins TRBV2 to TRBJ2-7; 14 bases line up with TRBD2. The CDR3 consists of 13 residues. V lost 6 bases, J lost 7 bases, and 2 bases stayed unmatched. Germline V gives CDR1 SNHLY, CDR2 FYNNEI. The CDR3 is CASSGTSGSEQYF. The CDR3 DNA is TGTGCCAGCAGCGGGACTAGCGGGAGTGAGCAGTACTTC.

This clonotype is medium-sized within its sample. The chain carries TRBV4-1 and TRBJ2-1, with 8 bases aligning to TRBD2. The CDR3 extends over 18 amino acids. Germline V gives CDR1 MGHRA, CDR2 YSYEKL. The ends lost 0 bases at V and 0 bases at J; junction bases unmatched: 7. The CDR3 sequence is CASSQETSAFLSYNEQFF. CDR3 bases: TGCGCCAGCAGCCAAGAGACTAGCGCGTTTCTCTCCTACAATGAGCAGTTCTTC.

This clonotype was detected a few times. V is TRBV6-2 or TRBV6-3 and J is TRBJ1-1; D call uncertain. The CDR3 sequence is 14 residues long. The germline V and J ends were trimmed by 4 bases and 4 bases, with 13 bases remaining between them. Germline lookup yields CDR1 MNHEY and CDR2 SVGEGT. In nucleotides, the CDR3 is TGTGCCAGCAGTTCACATGCCCTGGGCACTGAAGCTTTCTTT. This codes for CASSSHALGTEAFF.

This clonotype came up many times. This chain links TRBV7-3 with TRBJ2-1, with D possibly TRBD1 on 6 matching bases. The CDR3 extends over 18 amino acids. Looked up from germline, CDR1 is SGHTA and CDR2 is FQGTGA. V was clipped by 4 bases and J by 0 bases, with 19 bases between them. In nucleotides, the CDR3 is TGTGCCAGCAGCTCGCTCCCTACAGGGCAAAGCTCCTACAATGAGCAGTTCTTC. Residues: CASSSLPTGQSSYNEQFF.

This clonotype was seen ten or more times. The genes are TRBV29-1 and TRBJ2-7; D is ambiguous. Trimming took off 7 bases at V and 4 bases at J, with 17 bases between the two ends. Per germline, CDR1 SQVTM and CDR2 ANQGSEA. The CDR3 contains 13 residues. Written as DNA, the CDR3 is TGCAGCGCCTTCGACCAGCAAAAATACGAGCAGTACTTC. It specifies CSAFDQQKYEQYF.

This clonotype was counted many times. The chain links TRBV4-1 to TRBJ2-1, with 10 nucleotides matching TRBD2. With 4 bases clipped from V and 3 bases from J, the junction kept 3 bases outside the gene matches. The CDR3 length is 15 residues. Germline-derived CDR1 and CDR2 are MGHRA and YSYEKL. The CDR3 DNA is TGCGCCAGCAGCCTAGCGGGAGGCTTCTACAATGAGCAGTTCTTC. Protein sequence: CASSLAGGFYNEQFF.

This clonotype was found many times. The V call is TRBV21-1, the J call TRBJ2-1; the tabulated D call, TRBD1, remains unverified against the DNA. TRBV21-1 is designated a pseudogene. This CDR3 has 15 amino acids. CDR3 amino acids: CASSVNRGGYNEQFF. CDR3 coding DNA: TGTGCCAGCAGCGTAAACAGGGGGGGGTACAATGAGCAGTTCTTC.

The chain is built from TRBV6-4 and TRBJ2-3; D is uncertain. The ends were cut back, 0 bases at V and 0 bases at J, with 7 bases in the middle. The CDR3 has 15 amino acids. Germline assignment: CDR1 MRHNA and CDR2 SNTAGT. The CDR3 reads CASSDSDGSTDTQYF. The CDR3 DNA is TGTGCCAGCAGTGACTCCGACGGAAGCACAGATACGCAGTATTTT.